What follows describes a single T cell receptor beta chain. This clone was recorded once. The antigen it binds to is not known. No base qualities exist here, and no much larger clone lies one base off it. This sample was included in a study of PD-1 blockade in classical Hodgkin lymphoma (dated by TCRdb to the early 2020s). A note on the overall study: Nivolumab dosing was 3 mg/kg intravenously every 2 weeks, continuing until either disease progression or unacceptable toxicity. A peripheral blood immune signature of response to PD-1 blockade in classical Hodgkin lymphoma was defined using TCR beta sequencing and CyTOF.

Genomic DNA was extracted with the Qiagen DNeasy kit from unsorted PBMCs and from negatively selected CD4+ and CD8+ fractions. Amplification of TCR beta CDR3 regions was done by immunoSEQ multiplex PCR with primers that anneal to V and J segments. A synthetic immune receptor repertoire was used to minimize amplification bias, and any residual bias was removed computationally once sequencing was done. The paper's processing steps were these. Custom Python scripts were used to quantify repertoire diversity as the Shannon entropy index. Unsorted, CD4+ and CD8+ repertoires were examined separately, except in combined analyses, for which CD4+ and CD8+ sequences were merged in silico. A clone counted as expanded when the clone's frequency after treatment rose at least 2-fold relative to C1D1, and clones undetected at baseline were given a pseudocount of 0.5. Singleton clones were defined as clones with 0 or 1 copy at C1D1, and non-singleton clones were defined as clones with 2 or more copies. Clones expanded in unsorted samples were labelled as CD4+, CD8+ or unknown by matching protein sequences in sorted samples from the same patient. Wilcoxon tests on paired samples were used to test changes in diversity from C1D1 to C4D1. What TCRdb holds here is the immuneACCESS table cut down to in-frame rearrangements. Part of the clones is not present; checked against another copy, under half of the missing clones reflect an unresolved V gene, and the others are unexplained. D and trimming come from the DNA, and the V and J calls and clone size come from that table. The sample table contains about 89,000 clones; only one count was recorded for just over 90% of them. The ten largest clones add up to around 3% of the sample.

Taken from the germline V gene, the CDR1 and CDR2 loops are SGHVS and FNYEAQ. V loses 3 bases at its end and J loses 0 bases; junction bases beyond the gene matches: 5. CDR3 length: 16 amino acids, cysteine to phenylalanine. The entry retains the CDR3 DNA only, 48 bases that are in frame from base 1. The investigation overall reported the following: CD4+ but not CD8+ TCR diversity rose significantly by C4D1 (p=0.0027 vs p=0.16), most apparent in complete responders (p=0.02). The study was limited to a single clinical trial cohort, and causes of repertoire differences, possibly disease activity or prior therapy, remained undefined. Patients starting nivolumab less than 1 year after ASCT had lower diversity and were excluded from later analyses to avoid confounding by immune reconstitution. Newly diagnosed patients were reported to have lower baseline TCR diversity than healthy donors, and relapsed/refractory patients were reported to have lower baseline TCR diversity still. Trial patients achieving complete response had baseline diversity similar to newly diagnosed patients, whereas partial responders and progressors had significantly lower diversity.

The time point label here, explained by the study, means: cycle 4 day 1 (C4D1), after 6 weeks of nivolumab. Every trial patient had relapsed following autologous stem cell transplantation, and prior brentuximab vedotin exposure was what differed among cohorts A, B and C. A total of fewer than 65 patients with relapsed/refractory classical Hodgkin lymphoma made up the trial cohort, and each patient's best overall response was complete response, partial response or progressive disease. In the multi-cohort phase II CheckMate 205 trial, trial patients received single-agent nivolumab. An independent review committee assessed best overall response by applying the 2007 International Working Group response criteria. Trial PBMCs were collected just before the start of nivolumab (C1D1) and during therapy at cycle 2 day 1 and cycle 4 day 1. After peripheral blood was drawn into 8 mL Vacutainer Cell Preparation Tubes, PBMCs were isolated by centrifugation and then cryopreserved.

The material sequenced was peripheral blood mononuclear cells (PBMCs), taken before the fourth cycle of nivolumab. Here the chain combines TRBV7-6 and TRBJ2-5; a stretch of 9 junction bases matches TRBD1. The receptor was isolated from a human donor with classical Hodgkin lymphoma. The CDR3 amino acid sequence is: CASSFDRGFYQETQYF. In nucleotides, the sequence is TGTGCCAGCAGCTTTGACAGGGGGTTCTACCAAGAGACCCAGTACTTC.